This T cell receptor (beta chain) was found in a study of OX40 agonist ivuxolimab in advanced cancers. Study in general: Three patients, one with hepatocellular carcinoma and two with cutaneous melanoma, achieved partial responses. Study-wide points: Partial responders at 0.1-3.0 mg/kg showed near-lowest clonal expansion.

Data came from immunoSEQ multiplex PCR; TCRdb stores just in-frame clones and leaves some out. This sample yields under 90,000 clones, of which approximately 94% are seen a single time; roughly an eighth belongs to the top ten. Between the trimmed V and J ends, which lost 4 bases and 14 bases, there was a span of 16 bases. CDR1 is SEHNR, CDR2 FQNEAQ, per germline (reference sequence). This CDR3 is 12 amino acids long. As concerns this clone: The antigen is unknown.

This clonotype was sampled from an adult with an advanced solid tumor such as melanoma, head and neck, liver or kidney cancer. This chain joins TRBV7-9 and TRBJ2-3; possibly TRBD2 for D (7 bases). The specimen comprised CD4+ or CD8+ T cells sorted from blood, sampled in a trial of the OX40 agonist ivuxolimab. Written as DNA, the CDR3 is TGTGCCAGCAGCTCCGCCGTAAGGGGGGGGTATTTT. Its translation: CASSSAVRGGYF. Looking up the rest from reference TRBV7-9 and TRBJ2-3 gives the full variable domain: DTGVSQNPRHKITKRGQNVTFRCDPISEHNRLYWYRQTLGQGPEFLTYFQNEAQLEKSRLLSDRFSAERPKGSFSTLEIQRTEQGDSAMYLCASSSAVRGGYFGPGTRLTVL.